The TCR beta chain described here comes from a study of molecular identifiers for immune sequencing clone quantification. Study results and caveats: Identical TCR molecules can share a barcode, and this sharing could underestimate highly expanded clone sizes. Effector cells had over 99% of their molecules in clones above 20 RNA copies, while naive cells had under 1%.

TCRdb passed the PCR reads through MiXCR, listing each CDR3 protein once. Here the sample spans some 680,000 distinct CDR3 sequences, around 25% being singletons. This clonotype was detected a few times. The antigen is unknown. The CDR3 loop spans 15 amino acids. Construction of naive CD8 libraries employed about 19,000 to 1,000,000 sorted cells together with 10%, 30% or 50% RNA. Isolation of naive CD8 T cells was achieved by sorting on a CD8+CD4-CCR7+CD45RA+ phenotype. The specimen was naive CD8+ T cells from blood, with Jurkat cell RNA spiked in. This sample's subset: FACS-sorted CD8+CD4-CCR7+CD45RA+ naive T cells. The chain uses TRBV3-2 and TRBJ2-7; TRBD1, the D gene given by the table, was not confirmed from the DNA. TRBV3-2 corresponds to a pseudogene. This receptor was taken from a human donor in good health. Some libraries in this study had Jurkat cell RNA spiked in. The CDR3 sequence is CASSHIPDEYYEQYF. The CDR3 DNA is TGTGCCAGCAGCCATATCCCTGATGAATACTACGAGCAGTACTTC.